A selection of T cell receptor beta chains follows, all from one sample in a study of CD8+ T cells in alopecia areata. The data were produced by immunoSEQ multiplex PCR, yet TCRdb's version contains in-frame clones alone and is incomplete. The data contain about 180,000 clones, 58% of them singletons. The input for sequencing was CD4+ T cells sorted from blood, taken at approximately week 56, from a patient treated with tofacitinib. These receptors originate from a human donor with alopecia areata. Both conserved end residues are part of each CDR3. Fields, in order: V gene, J gene, D gene, clone size, CDR3 DNA, CDR3 protein. The D gene is left open where the match is weak. Clone size appears in some rows only: once, few, many, or a class for an expanded clone.

>TRBV29-1|TRBJ2-5|.|.
TGCAGCGCACATGAGGGTACAGGGAGGGAGACCCAGTACTTC
CSAHEGTGRETQYF
>TRBV14|TRBJ1-5|.|.
TGTGCCAGCAGCCAAGTACGGGGCCAAGGGCCTGCTAGCAATCAGCCCCAGCATTTT
CASSQVRGQGPASNQPQHF
>TRBV5-6|TRBJ2-3|.|.
TGTGCCAGCAGCTTCACCGGGACCCAATCGGGTGATACGCAGTATTTT
CASSFTGTQSGDTQYF
>TRBV2|TRBJ1-5|.|.
TGTGCCAGCAGTGATGGGGGGCGCGGGCAGCCCCAGCATTTT
CASSDGGRGQPQHF
>TRBV27|TRBJ1-2|.|.
TGTGCCAGCAGTTTAGGGGGCAGAAACTATGGCTACACCTTC
CASSLGGRNYGYTF
>TRBV7-2|TRBJ2-1|TRBD2|.
TGTGCCAGCAGCTTACTTTCCGCTAGCGGGGGGCCAAACAATGAGCAGTTCTTC
CASSLLSASGGPNNEQFF
>TRBV7-9|TRBJ2-2|TRBD2|.
TGTGCCAGCAGCTTCCTAGCGGGGCGGACCGGGGAGCTGTTTTTT
CASSFLAGRTGELFF
>TRBV18|TRBJ2-1|TRBD1|.
TGTGCCAGCTCATCCACAGGGGGCAGTAGCAATGAGCAGTTCTTC
CASSSTGGSSNEQFF
>TRBV6-5|TRBJ1-6|.|many
TGTGCCAGCAGTTATAGTACAGGGTATTCACCCCTCCACTTT
CASSYSTGYSPLHF
>TRBV29-1|TRBJ2-7|TRBD1|.
TGCAGCGGCTCACAGGGGTTCTTCAACGAGCAGTACTTC
CSGSQGFFNEQYF
>TRBV7-2|TRBJ2-7|.|.
TGTGCCAGCAGCGGGGCACCGAACGGTGAGCAGTACTTC
CASSGAPNGEQYF
>TRBV11-2|TRBJ2-2|TRBD2|.
TGTGCCAGCAGCCCCCGTAGCGGGGGGGCCACCGGGGAGCTGTTTTTT
CASSPRSGGATGELFF
>TRBV30|TRBJ1-6|.|.
TGTGCCTGGACCAAGGGGGTTCTTGGTTCACCCCTCCACTTT
CAWTKGVLGSPLHF
>TRBV9|TRBJ1-1|.|once
TGTGCCAGCAGCGCAGGCGATGAAGCTTTCTTT
CASSAGDEAFF
>TRBV11-3|TRBJ1-5|TRBD1|many
TGTGCCAGCAGCTACTACAGGGGGCAGCCCCAGCATTTT
CASSYYRGQPQHF
>TRBV29-1|TRBJ1-2|.|.
TGCAGCGTTGATGCGGGAAGTGGTCGGACTAACTATGGCTACACCTTC
CSVDAGSGRTNYGYTF
>TRBV23-1|TRBJ1-4|.|.
TGCGCCAGCAGTCAATCCCTCCCATTCCGCGAAAAACTGTTTTTT
CASSQSLPFREKLFF
>TRBV5-1|TRBJ2-6|.|few
TGCGCCAGCAGCTTGAGATCATCTGGGGCCAACGTCCTGACTTTC
CASSLRSSGANVLTF
>TRBV30|TRBJ2-7|.|.
TGTGCCTGGAGGCGGGATATTGCCTACGAGCAGTACTTC
CAWRRDIAYEQYF
>TRBV30|TRBJ1-2|.|.
TGTGCCTGGACCCGCCGGCAGGGTAACGGCTACACCTTC
CAWTRRQGNGYTF
>TRBV7-9|TRBJ1-1|.|.
TGTGCCAGCAGCTTAGCAGGGTCGAACACTGAAGCTTTCTTT
CASSLAGSNTEAFF
>TRBV2|TRBJ2-7|.|.
TGTGCCAGCAGTAGGGGTTACGAGCAGTACTTC
CASSRGYEQYF
>TRBV20-1|TRBJ1-2|.|.
TGCAGTGCTAGTGGGTCTGTCGGCTACACCTTC
CSASGSVGYTF
>TRBV25-1|TRBJ2-5|.|.
TGTGCCAGCAGTGAATATCAAGAGACCCAGTACTTC
CASSEYQETQYF
>TRBV29-1|TRBJ2-5|TRBD1|.
TGCAGCGCGGGACAGTCGTTGGAGACCCAGTACTTC
CSAGQSLETQYF
>TRBV7-9|TRBJ2-3|TRBD1|many
TGTGCCAGCAGCTACCGGGACAGAAAAGTACTCTCCACAGATACGCAGTATTTT
CASSYRDRKVLSTDTQYF
>TRBV5-1|TRBJ1-1|.|.
TGCGCCAGCAGAGCGATCATTTCGGGCACTGAAGCTTTCTTT
CASRAIISGTEAFF
>TRBV6-5|TRBJ2-2|.|.
TGTGCCAGCAGTTACGGCCTGGAGGTCACCGGGGAGCTGTTTTTT
CASSYGLEVTGELFF
>TRBV7-2|TRBJ1-1|TRBD1|once
TGTGCCAGCAGGAAAGAACAGGGGGCGCCGAACACTGAAGCTTTCTTT
CASRKEQGAPNTEAFF
>TRBV4-1|TRBJ1-2|.|.
TGCGCCAGCAGCCAAGATTCCCGTGGGGACATTAGGACTCATGGCTACACCTTC
CASSQDSRGDIRTHGYTF
>TRBV23-1|TRBJ1-4|.|.
TGCGCCAGCAGATCAATACCCCGGGGACCCCGGAGGGGGTTT
CASRSIPRGPRRGF
>TRBV2|TRBJ1-1|.|.
TGTGCCAGGGGGGAAGTGAACACTGAAGCTTTCTTT
CARGEVNTEAFF
>TRBV19|TRBJ1-4|.|many
TGTGCCAGTAGTAGGGACACAACTGCAACTAATGAAAAACTGTTTTTT
CASSRDTTATNEKLFF
>TRBV30|TRBJ1-2|.|.
TGTGCCTGGAGTGACGGGCTCCAGGAAGGCTACACCTTC
CAWSDGLQEGYTF
>TRBV7-2|TRBJ1-1|TRBD1|.
TGTGCCAGCAGCTTATCTTCAGGGGGCCGTTATGAAGCTTTCTTT
CASSLSSGGRYEAFF
>TRBV6-5|TRBJ2-7|TRBD2|.
TGTGCCAGCCAGAGGAGCGGGGGGGCGGGCGAGCAGTACTTC
CASQRSGGAGEQYF
>TRBV25-1|TRBJ1-4|.|few
TGTGCCAGCAGTGTGCGGGGCGAGGGAGAAAAACTGTTTTTT
CASSVRGEGEKLFF
>TRBV6-1|TRBJ2-1|.|.
TGTGCCAGCAAGGCAGAGGGCAATGAGCAGTTCTTC
CASKAEGNEQFF
>TRBV14|TRBJ1-2|.|.
TGTGCCAGCAGCCAAGAGATGCTTGGTGGCTACACCTTC
CASSQEMLGGYTF